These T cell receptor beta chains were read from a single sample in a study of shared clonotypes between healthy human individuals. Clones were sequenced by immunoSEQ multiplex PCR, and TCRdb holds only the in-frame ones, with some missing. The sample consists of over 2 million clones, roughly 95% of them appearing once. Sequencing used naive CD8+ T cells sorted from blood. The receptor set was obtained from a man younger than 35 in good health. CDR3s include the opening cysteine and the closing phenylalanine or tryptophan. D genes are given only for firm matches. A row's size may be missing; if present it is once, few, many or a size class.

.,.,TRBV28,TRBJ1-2,TGTGCCAGCAGTTCATTCCGCGAAGGTGACTATGGCTACACCTTC,CASSSFREGDYGYTF
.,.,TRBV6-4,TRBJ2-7,TGTGCCAGCAGTCCCGGACGGAGCTCCTACGAGCAGTACTTC,CASSPGRSSYEQYF
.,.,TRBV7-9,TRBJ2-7,TGTGCCAGCAGCTTAAATAGTCCGGACTCAATGCGATACTACGAGCAGTACTTC,CASSLNSPDSMRYYEQYF
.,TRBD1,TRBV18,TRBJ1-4,TGTGCCAGCTCACCACCCGAGGACAGGTTTAATGAAAAACTGTTTTTT,CASSPPEDRFNEKLFF
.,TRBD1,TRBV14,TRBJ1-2,TGTGCCAGCAGCCACGGGACAGCCTCGGGTGGCTACACCTTC,CASSHGTASGGYTF
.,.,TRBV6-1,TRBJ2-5,TGTGCCAGCAGTGAAGGGAGGCCTTTGGACGGACAAGAGACCCAGTACTTC,CASSEGRPLDGQETQYF
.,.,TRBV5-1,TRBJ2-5,TGCGCCAGCAGTTTATACGGGGGCCAAGAGACCCAGTACTTC,CASSLYGGQETQYF
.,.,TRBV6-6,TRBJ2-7,TGTGCCAGCAGTCCCAACCCAGGGGGGGGCTACGAGCAGTACTTC,CASSPNPGGGYEQYF
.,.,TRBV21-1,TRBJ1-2,TGTGCCAGCAGCAAGGCGGAAAGGGGTTACTATGGCTACACCTTC,CASSKAERGYYGYTF
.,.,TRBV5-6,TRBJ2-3,TGTGCCAGCAGCTTGGCGGACTCCACAGATACGCAGTATTTT,CASSLADSTDTQYF
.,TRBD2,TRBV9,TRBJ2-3,TGTGCCAGCAGCCTTGGACTAGCGGGAGGAAGTAGCACAGATACGCAGTATTTT,CASSLGLAGGSSTDTQYF
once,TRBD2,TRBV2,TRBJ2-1,TGTGCCAGCAGTGAAGAGGGACTATATGGTGAGCAGTTCTTC,CASSEEGLYGEQFF
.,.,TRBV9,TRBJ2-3,TGTGCCAGCAGCGTAGAGGGTAGCGGAGGGACAGATACGCAGTATTTT,CASSVEGSGGTDTQYF
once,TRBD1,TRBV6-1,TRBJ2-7,TGTGCCAGCAGTGAAGCGCGAGGACAGGGGTTCTACGAGCAGTACTTC,CASSEARGQGFYEQYF
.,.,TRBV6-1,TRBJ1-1,TGTGCCACTTATTTATCGGACGCTTTCTTT,CATYLSDAFF
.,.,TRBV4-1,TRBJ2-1,TGCGCCAGCAGCCTTCGACAAGGCCTAAACAATGAGCAGTTCTTC,CASSLRQGLNNEQFF
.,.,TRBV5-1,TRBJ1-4,TGCGCCAGCAGCGAGGAAGCAGTCACTAATGAAAAACTGTTTTTT,CASSEEAVTNEKLFF
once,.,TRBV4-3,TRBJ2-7,TGCGCCAGCAGCGAAGAGGACGGGAGCTACGAGCAGTACTTC,CASSEEDGSYEQYF
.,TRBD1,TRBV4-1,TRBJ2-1,TGCGCCAGCAGCCAACAACCGGGACAGGGTACCTACAATGAGCAGTTCTTC,CASSQQPGQGTYNEQFF
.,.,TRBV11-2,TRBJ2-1,TGTGCCAGCAGCTTAGGTCCCCGGGACAATGAGCAGTTCTTC,CASSLGPRDNEQFF
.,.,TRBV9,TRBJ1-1,TGTGCCAGCAGTGAAACCCCTAACGACGACACTGAAGCTTTCTTT,CASSETPNDDTEAFF
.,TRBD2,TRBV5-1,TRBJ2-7,TGCGCCAGCAGCTTGGGGACTAGCGGCCTCTACGAGCAGTACTTC,CASSLGTSGLYEQYF
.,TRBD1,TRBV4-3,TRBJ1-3,TGCGCCAGCAGCCAGGACGGGACAGGGTCTGGAAACACCATATATTTT,CASSQDGTGSGNTIYF
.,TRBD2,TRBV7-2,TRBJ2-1,TGTGCCAGCAGCTCTGTTTCGGGGACTAGCTACATCGATGAGCAGTTCTTC,CASSSVSGTSYIDEQFF
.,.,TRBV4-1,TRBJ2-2,TGCGCCAGCAGCCCCAGCACCGGGGAGCTGTTTTTT,CASSPSTGELFF
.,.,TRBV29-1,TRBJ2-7,TGCAGCGTTGAACTCCCCTTCCGGGATTCCTACGAGCAGTACTTC,CSVELPFRDSYEQYF
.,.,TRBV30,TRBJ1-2,TGTGCCTGGAGTGAGACCGGGATTAGGGATGGCTACACCTTC,CAWSETGIRDGYTF
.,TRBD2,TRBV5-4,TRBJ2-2,TGTGCCAGCAGCCCAGGACTAGCTAACACCGGGGAGCTGTTTTTT,CASSPGLANTGELFF
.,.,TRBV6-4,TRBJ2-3,TGTGCCAGCAGTGAAGAGGAAGCAGATACGCAGTATTTT,CASSEEEADTQYF
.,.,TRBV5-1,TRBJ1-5,TGCGCCAGCAGCTTGGACGGCAATCAGCCCCAGCATTTT,CASSLDGNQPQHF
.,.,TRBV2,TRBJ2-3,TGTGCCAGCAACCCACTAATAAGCGGTCCTAGCACAGATACGCAGTATTTT,CASNPLISGPSTDTQYF
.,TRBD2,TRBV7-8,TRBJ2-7,TGTGCCAGCAGCCCTACCCCACTAGCGGGTCACGAGCAGTACTTC,CASSPTPLAGHEQYF
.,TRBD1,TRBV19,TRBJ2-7,TGTGCCAGTACCTTGACAGGGGCCTCCTACGAGCAGTACTTC,CASTLTGASYEQYF
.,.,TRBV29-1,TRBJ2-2,TGCAGCGTTGTAGAACGGGGGGCCTCGGCCGGGGAGCTGTTTTTT,CSVVERGASAGELFF